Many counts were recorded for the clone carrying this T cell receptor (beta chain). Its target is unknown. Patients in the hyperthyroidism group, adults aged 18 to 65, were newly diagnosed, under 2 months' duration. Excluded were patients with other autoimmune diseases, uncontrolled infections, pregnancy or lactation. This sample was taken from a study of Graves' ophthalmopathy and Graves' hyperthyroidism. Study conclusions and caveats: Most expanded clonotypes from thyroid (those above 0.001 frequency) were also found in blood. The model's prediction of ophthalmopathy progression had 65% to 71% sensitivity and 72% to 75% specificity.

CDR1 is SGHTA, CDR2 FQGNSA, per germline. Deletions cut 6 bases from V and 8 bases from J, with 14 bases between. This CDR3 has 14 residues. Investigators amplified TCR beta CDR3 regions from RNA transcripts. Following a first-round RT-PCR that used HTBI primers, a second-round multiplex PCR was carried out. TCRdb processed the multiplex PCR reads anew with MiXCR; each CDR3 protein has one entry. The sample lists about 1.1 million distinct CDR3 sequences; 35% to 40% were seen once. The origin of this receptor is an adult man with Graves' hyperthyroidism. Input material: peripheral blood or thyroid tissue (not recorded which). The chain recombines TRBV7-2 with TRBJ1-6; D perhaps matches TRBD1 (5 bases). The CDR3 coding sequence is TGTGCCAGCAGGTTGGGGGGATGGGATTCACCCCTCCACTTT. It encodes CASRLGGWDSPLHF. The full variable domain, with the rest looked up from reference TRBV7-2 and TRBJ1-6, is GAGVSQSPSNKVTEKGKDVELRCDPISGHTALYWYRQSLGQGLEFLIYFQGNSAPDKSGLPSDRFSAERTGGSVSTLTIQRTQQEDSAVYLCASRLGGWDSPLHFGNGTRLTVT.